The 27 T cell receptor beta chains presented below share a single source sample, sequenced in a study of T cells in localized non-small cell lung cancer. Measured with immunoSEQ multiplex PCR; TCRdb has only the in-frame clones, and not every one. This table holds roughly 35,000 clones, about 90% found once. This specimen consisted of peripheral blood, obtained before any cancer treatment. The receptor source for this set is a female donor over 55 with stage I lung adenocarcinoma.

V and J are TRBV7-2 and TRBJ2-1, with D perhaps being TRBD1 or TRBD2 (6 bases each). Germline CDR1 is SGHTA and CDR2 is FQGNSA. This CDR3 has 14 residues. Trimming removed 0 bases from V and 8 bases from J, with 11 bases in between. CDR3 sequence: CASSLAGGPYEQFF. The CDR3 bases are TGTGCCAGCAGCTTAGCGGGGGGCCCCTATGAGCAGTTCTTC.

J is TRBJ2-1 and V is TRBV2, with D possibly TRBD1 on 6 matching bases. The CDR3 totals 15 residues. The V gene's germline CDR1 is SNHLY and CDR2 FYNNEI. V lost 6 bases to trimming and J lost 7 bases, with 19 bases between them. CDR3 in amino acids: CASRPLAGVGNEQFF. The CDR3 DNA reads TGTGCCAGCAGGCCCTTAGCAGGGGTGGGTAATGAGCAGTTCTTC.

The chain has TRBV7-2 and TRBJ1-6; weak D call: TRBD1 (6 bases). CDR1 and CDR2 from the germline V gene are SGHTA and FQGNSA. Deletions cut 4 bases from V and 9 bases from J, with 10 bases between. CDR3 length: 13 amino acids. The CDR3 sequence: CASSSDRPSPLHF. In nucleotides, the CDR3 is TGTGCCAGCAGCTCGGACAGACCTTCACCCCTCCACTTT.

J is TRBJ1-1 and V is TRBV10-3, with D tentatively TRBD1 (5 bases). The CDR3 spans 17 residues. Germline loops: CDR1 ENHRY, CDR2 SYGVKD. The ends were cut back, 6 bases at V and 0 bases at J, with 20 bases in the middle. CDR3 loop: CAIRERLGAGMNTEAFF. CDR3 nucleotide sequence: TGTGCCATCAGGGAGCGGTTAGGGGCAGGGATGAACACTGAAGCTTTCTTT.

V is TRBV7-2 and J is TRBJ2-1, with TRBD2 as a possible D gene (6 bases). Germline V gene sequence: CDR1 SGHTA, CDR2 FQGNSA. Trimming removed 1 base at V and 15 bases at J, with 13 bases between. The CDR3 contains 12 residues. In nucleotides, the CDR3 is TGTGCCAGCAGCTTAGAACCGGGACTCACGTTCTTC. Translating it yields CASSLEPGLTFF.

V and J are TRBV2 and TRBJ2-5; TRBD2 matches 9 bases. The V segment lost 3 bases and the J segment 2 bases; nucleotides outside the gene matches: 4. CDR1 and CDR2 from the germline V gene are SNHLY and FYNNEI. The CDR3 extends over 15 amino acids. CDR3 residues: CASSDLAGGQETQYF. The DNA for the CDR3 is TGTGCCAGCAGTGATTTGGCGGGGGGGCAAGAGACCCAGTACTTC.

The V gene is TRBV23-1, the J gene TRBJ2-2; the D is unclear. TRBV23-1 belongs to the ORF category, with a function that is uncertain. The V end was cut by 2 bases, the J end by 1 base, with 2 bases between. The CDR3 is 13 amino acids. CDR3: CASSQKNTGELFF. The CDR3 nucleotides read TGCGCCAGCAGTCAAAAGAACACCGGGGAGCTGTTTTTT.

The chain couples TRBV5-1 to TRBJ2-1; TRBD2 might be the D (6 bases). The CDR3 runs 15 residues. Germline CDR1 reads SGHRS; CDR2 reads YFSETQ. The germline V and J ends were trimmed by 0 bases and 0 bases, with 7 bases remaining between them. The CDR3 region is CASSLDGSSYNEQFF. CDR3 DNA: TGCGCCAGCAGCTTGGACGGGAGCTCCTACAATGAGCAGTTCTTC.

The chain has TRBV5-8 and TRBJ1-3, with TRBD1 identical over 7 bases. Losses at the gene ends were 4 bases for V and 14 bases for J; bases not matched to a gene: 9. CDR1 and CDR2 from the germline V gene are SGHTS and YDEGEE. This CDR3 is built from 12 residues. Here the CDR3 DNA reads TGTGCCAGCAGCCTGGGGACAGCCACTGTATATTTT. Translating it yields CASSLGTATVYF.

V is TRBV19 and J is TRBJ2-3; D ambiguous. CDR3 size: 11 residues. Germline V gene lookup returns CDR1 LNHDA and CDR2 SQIVND (reference sequence). The ends were cut back, 3 bases at V and 6 bases at J, with 4 bases in the middle. CDR3: CASSISDTQYF. The CDR3 bases are TGTGCCAGTAGTATCTCGGATACGCAGTATTTT.

The chain combines TRBV5-6 with TRBJ1-1, with no clear D. The CDR3 sequence is 12 residues long. The germline V gene encodes CDR1 SGHDT and CDR2 YYEEEE. The V gene lost 2 bases and the J gene lost 11 bases, with 13 bases spanning the gap. The CDR3: CASSLAAGEAFF. As DNA, the CDR3 is TGTGCCAGCAGCTTAGCGGCAGGTGAGGCTTTCTTT.

This chain joins TRBV19 and TRBJ2-6; TRBD1 or TRBD2 may be the D gene (5 bases each). The CDR3 consists of 16 residues. The germline CDR1 and CDR2 sequences are LNHDA and SQIVND (reference sequence). Trimming shortened V by 5 bases and J by 0 bases, and 11 bases separated the two germline ends. The CDR3 reads CASSLDTSSGANVLTF. As DNA, the CDR3 is TGTGCCAGTAGTTTGGACACTAGCTCTGGGGCCAACGTCCTGACTTTC.

V usage is TRBV5-8 and J usage is TRBJ2-2, with D tentatively TRBD2 (6 bases). Trimming removed 0 bases at V and 1 base at J, with 10 bases between. The CDR3 has 16 amino acids. CDR1 is SGHTS, CDR2 YDEGEE, per germline. CDR3 region: CASSLEGGLNTGELFF. The CDR3 nucleotides are TGTGCCAGCAGCTTGGAGGGAGGTCTGAACACCGGGGAGCTGTTTTTT.

The chain is built from TRBV5-1 and TRBJ2-7; D not certain. The CDR3 sequence is 14 residues long. Trimming removed 0 bases from V and 6 bases from J, with 13 bases in between. Germline CDR1 reads SGHRS; CDR2 reads YFSETQ. The chain's CDR3 is CASSLAGTLSEQYF. The CDR3 coding sequence is TGCGCCAGCAGCTTGGCAGGAACTCTTAGCGAGCAGTACTTC.

This rearrangement joins TRBV19 to TRBJ1-1; 9 nucleotides line up with TRBD1. The CDR3 contains 14 residues. V was clipped by 8 bases and J by 5 bases; unmatched bases: 9. Germline V gene data show CDR1 as LNHDA and CDR2 as SQIVND (reference sequence). The CDR3 reads CASATPGQGTEAFF. In DNA form, the CDR3 reads TGTGCCAGTGCCACCCCGGGACAGGGAACTGAAGCTTTCTTT.

The chain has TRBV28 and TRBJ2-7, with D possibly being TRBD1 (6 bases). This CDR3 spans 14 amino acids. Germline V CDR1 and CDR2: MDHEN, SYDVKM. V shed 5 bases and J shed 6 bases, with 17 bases lying between them. CDR3 DNA sequence: TGTGCCAGCAGTACGGCAGGGGCCGCCTCCGAGCAGTACTTC. The encoded protein is CASSTAGAASEQYF.

The chain is built from TRBV30 and TRBJ1-2; D gene uncertain. Trimming shortened V by 1 base and J by 4 bases, and 10 bases separated the two germline ends. The CDR3 contains 13 residues. Germline assignment: CDR1 GTSNPN and CDR2 SVGIG (reference sequence). CDR3 sequence reads: CAWSGYEIYGYTF. The CDR3, as DNA: TGTGCCTGGAGTGGATACGAGATCTATGGCTACACCTTC. The full variable domain, in which reference TRBV30 and TRBJ1-2 provide the parts outside the CDR3, is SQTIHQWPATLVQPVGSPLSLECTVEGTSNPNLYWYRQAAGRGLQLLFYSVGIGQISSEVPQNLSASRPQDRQFILSSKKLLLSDSGFYLCAWSGYEIYGYTFGSGTRLTVV.

The V gene is TRBV11-2, the J gene TRBJ1-6; D gene unclear. Germline loops: CDR1 SGHAT, CDR2 FQNNGV. V lost 1 base, J lost 5 bases, and 6 bases lay in between. CDR3 size: 14 residues. CDR3 nucleotide sequence: TGTGCCAGCAGCTTAGGGCAGAATAATTCACCCCTCCACTTT. Its translation is CASSLGQNNSPLHF. Full variable domain (remainder filled in from reference TRBV11-2 and TRBJ1-6): EAGVAQSPRYKIIEKRQSVAFWCNPISGHATLYWYQQILGQGPKLLIQFQNNGVVDDSQLPKDRFSAERLKGVDSTLKIQPAKLEDSAVYLCASSLGQNNSPLHFGNGTRLTVT.

The chain combines TRBV29-1 with TRBJ2-1; unclear D gene. Deletions cut 3 bases from V and 6 bases from J, with 6 bases between. This CDR3 spans 11 amino acids. Germline V gives CDR1 SQVTM, CDR2 ANQGSEA. CDR3: CSVERSNEQFF. The CDR3 DNA is TGCAGCGTTGAGCGCAGCAATGAGCAGTTCTTC.

The rearrangement joins TRBV5-1 to TRBJ2-3; 9 positions match TRBD2. CDR3 length: 16 residues. The V segment lost 4 bases and the J segment 2 bases; nucleotides outside the gene matches: 8. Per the germline V gene, CDR1 is SGHRS and CDR2 is YFSETQ. Here the CDR3 reads CASSETGGGATDTQYF. DNA for the CDR3: TGCGCCAGCAGCGAAACAGGCGGGGGGGCCACAGATACGCAGTATTTT.

This clone was observed once. V usage is TRBV7-2 and J usage is TRBJ1-2; D remains unclear. The CDR3 totals 11 residues. V lost 8 bases, J lost 8 bases, and 12 bases lay in between. From germline, CDR1 is SGHTA and CDR2 FQGNSA. The CDR3 sequence is CASGPDGGYTF. For the CDR3, the DNA is TGTGCCAGCGGACCAGACGGGGGCTACACCTTC.

This chain uses TRBV6-5 with TRBJ2-5; perhaps TRBD2 as D (6 bases). This CDR3 region has 14 residues. The germline V gene encodes CDR1 MNHEY and CDR2 SVGAGI. The V end lost 5 bases, the J end lost 9 bases, and 19 bases lay between the germline ends. This CDR3 is CASSEGPPGRPQYF. Written as DNA, the CDR3 is TGTGCCAGCAGTGAGGGTCCCCCAGGGAGGCCCCAGTACTTC.

The rearrangement uses TRBV5-5 and TRBJ1-6, with D unclear. Looked up from germline, CDR1 is SGHKS and CDR2 is YYEKEE (reference sequence). V dropped 0 bases and J dropped 0 bases, with 4 bases sitting between them. The CDR3 totals 15 residues. CDR3 protein: CASSLDSSYNSPLHF. DNA of the CDR3: TGTGCCAGCAGCTTGGACAGCTCCTATAATTCACCCCTCCACTTT.

The chain is built from TRBV5-1 and TRBJ1-2; TRBD1 aligns across 9 bases. The CDR3 sequence is 14 residues long. Germline V gene sequence: CDR1 SGHRS, CDR2 YFSETQ. With V trimmed by 0 bases and J by 7 bases, 4 bases remained unmatched. The CDR3 reads CASSLAQGAGGYTF. CDR3 nucleotide sequence: TGCGCCAGCAGCTTGGCACAGGGGGCTGGTGGCTACACCTTC.

This clone was seen once. The V gene is TRBV2, the J gene TRBJ1-2; D may be TRBD1 (6 bases). This CDR3 has 16 amino acids. CDR1 SNHLY and CDR2 FYNNEI come from the germline V gene. Trimming took off 6 bases at V and 6 bases at J, with 23 bases between the two ends. The DNA for the CDR3 is TGTGCCAGCAGGGGAGGGTACGGGGGCAGAAAAGATGGCTACACCTTC. Protein product: CASRGGYGGRKDGYTF.

V and J are TRBV19 and TRBJ2-7, with D possibly matching TRBD2 (6 bases). The germline CDR1 and CDR2 sequences are LNHDA and SQIVND (reference sequence). This CDR3 spans 13 amino acids. V was shortened by 11 bases and J by 3 bases, with 17 bases between the two germline ends. In DNA, the CDR3 is TGTGCCCCCCCACGGGGAGGAGACTACGAGCAGTACTTC. Translated: CAPPRGGDYEQYF. Based on the CDR3 plus reference TRBV19 and TRBJ2-7, the full variable domain is DGGITQSPKYLFRKEGQNVTLSCEQNLNHDAMYWYRQDPGQGLRLIYYSQIVNDFQKGDIAEGYSVSREKKESFPLTVTSAQKNPTAFYLCAPPRGGDYEQYFGPGTRLTVT.

V gene TRBV2 combines with J gene TRBJ1-5; D perhaps matches TRBD1 (6 bases). V lost 4 bases and J 4 bases, leaving 11 bases between the germline ends. Germline-derived CDR1 and CDR2 are SNHLY and FYNNEI. This CDR3 contains 14 residues. CDR3 region: CASSVERGNQPQHF. For the CDR3, the DNA is TGTGCCAGCAGTGTTGAAAGGGGGAATCAGCCCCAGCATTTT.